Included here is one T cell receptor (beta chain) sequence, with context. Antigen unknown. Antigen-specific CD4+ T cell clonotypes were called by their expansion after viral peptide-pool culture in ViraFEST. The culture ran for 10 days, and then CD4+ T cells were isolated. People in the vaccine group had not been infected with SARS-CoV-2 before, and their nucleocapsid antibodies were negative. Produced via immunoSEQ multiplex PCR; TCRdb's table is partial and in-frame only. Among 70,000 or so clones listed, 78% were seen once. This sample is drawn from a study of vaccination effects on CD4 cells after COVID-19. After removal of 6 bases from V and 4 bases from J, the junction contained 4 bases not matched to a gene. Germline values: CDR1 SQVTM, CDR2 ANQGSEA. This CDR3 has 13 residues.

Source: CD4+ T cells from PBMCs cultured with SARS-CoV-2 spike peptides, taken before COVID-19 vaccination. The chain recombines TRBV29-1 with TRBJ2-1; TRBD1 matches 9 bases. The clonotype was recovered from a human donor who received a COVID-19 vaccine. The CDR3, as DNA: TGCAGCGTAACCGGACAGGGGTACAATGAGCAGTTCTTC. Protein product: CSVTGQGYNEQFF.